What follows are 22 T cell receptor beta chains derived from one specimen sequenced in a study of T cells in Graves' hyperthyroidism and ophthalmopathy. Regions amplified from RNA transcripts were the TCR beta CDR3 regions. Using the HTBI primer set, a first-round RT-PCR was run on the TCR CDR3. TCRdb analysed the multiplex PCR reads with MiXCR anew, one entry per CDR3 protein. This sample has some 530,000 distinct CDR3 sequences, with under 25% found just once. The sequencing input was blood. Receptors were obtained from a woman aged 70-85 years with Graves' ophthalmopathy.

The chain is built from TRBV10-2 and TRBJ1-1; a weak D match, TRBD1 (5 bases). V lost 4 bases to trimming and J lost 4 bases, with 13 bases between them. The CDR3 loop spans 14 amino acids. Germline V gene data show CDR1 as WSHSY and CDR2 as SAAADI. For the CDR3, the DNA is TGCGCCAGCAGTGGGGATGGGGCCCTCACTGAAGCTTTCTTT. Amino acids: CASSGDGALTEAFF.

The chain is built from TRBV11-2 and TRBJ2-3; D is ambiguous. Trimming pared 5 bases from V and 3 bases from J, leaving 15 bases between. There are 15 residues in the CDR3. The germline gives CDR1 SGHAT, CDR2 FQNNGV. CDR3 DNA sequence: TGTGCCAGCAGCCTTTCCAGATTAGGGACAGATACGCAGTATTTT. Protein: CASSLSRLGTDTQYF.

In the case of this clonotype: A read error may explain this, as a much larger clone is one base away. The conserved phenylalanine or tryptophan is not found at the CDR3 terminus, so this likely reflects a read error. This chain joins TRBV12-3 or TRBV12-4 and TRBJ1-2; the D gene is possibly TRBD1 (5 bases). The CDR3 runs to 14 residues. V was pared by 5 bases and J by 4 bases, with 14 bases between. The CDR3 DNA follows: TGTGCCAGCAGTGGGGGGAATTTTGGCTATGGCTACACCCTC. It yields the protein CASSGGNFGYGYTL.

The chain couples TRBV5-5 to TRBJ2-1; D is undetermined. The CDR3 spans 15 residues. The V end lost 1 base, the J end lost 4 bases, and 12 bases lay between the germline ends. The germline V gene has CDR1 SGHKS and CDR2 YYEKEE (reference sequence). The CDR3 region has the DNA TGTGCCAGCAGCTTGCTAGGCGACACGTACAATGAGCAGTTCTTC. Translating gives CASSLLGDTYNEQFF.

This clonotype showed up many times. CDR3 region: CASAADGVYGYTF. The CDR3, as DNA: TGTGCCAGCGCCGCGGACGGCGTCTATGGCTACACCTTC. The chain joins TRBV11-1 to TRBJ1-2; D call uncertain. The V end lost 8 bases, the J end lost 4 bases, and 14 bases lay between the germline ends. Per the germline V gene, CDR1 is SGHAT and CDR2 is FQDESV (reference sequence). The CDR3 length is 13 residues.

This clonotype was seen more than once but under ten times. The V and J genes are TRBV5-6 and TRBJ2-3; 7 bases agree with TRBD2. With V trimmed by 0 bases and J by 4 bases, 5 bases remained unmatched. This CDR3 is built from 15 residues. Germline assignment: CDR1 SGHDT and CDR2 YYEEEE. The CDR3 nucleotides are TGTGCCAGCAGCTTGGTTAGCGGGCTGGCAGATACGCAGTATTTT. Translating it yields CASSLVSGLADTQYF.

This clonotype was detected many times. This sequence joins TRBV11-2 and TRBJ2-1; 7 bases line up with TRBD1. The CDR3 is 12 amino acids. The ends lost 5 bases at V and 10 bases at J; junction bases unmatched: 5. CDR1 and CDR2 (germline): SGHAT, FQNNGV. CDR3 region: CASSVTGVEQFF. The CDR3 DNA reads TGTGCCAGCAGCGTAACAGGGGTCGAGCAGTTCTTC.

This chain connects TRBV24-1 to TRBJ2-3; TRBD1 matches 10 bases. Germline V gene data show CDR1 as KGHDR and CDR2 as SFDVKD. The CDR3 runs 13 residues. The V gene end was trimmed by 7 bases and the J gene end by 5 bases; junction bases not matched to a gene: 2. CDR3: CATRTGGIDTQYF. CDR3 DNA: TGTGCCACCAGGACAGGGGGCATAGATACGCAGTATTTT.

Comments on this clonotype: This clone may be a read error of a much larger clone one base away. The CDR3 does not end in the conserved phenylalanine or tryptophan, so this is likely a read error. The CDR3 loop reads CASTDNGNTEAFL. The DNA for the CDR3 is TGTGCCAGCACCGATAATGGAAACACTGAAGCTTTCCTT. The rearrangement joins TRBV2 to TRBJ1-1, with unresolved D. Trimming left V 7 bases short and J 2 bases short, with 11 bases between. CDR1 SNHLY and CDR2 FYNNEI come from the germline V gene. The CDR3 sequence is 13 residues long.

This CDR3 is CASSLQGNTGGYTF. The CDR3 DNA sequence: TGCGCCAGCAGCTTACAGGGGAATACGGGCGGCTACACCTTC. The V call is TRBV5-1, the J call TRBJ1-2, with 7 bases that match TRBD1. CDR3 length equals 14 residues. CDR1 is SGHRS, CDR2 YFSETQ, per germline. V gave up 2 bases and J gave up 8 bases; unmatched junction bases: 9. Variable domain in full (rest from reference TRBV5-1 and TRBJ1-2): KAGVTQTPRYLIKTRGQQVTLSCSPISGHRSVSWYQQTPGQGLQFLFEYFSETQRNKGNFPGRFSGRQFSNSRSEMNVSTLELGDSALYLCASSLQGNTGGYTFGSGTRLTVV.

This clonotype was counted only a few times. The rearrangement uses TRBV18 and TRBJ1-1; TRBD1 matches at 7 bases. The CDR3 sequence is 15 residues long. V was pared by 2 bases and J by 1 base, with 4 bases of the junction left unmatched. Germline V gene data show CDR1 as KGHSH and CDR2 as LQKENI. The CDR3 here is CASSPSGQENTEAFF. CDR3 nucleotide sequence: TGTGCCAGCTCACCAAGCGGACAGGAGAACACTGAAGCTTTCTTT.

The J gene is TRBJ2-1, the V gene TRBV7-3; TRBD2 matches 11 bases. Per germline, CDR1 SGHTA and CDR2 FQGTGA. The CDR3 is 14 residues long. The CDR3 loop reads CAGTSGRPHNEQFF. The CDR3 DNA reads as TGTGCTGGGACTAGCGGAAGGCCCCACAATGAGCAGTTCTTC.

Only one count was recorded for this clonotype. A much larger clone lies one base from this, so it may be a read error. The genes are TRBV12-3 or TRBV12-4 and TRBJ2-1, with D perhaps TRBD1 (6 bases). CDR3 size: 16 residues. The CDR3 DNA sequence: TGTGCCAGCAGTTTAGTACAGGGTCCCTCCTACAAGGAGCAGTTCTTC. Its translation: CASSLVQGPSYKEQFF.

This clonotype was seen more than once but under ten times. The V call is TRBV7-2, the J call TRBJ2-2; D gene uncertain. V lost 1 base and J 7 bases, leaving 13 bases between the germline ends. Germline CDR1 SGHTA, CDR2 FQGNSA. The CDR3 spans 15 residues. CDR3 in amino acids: CASSLETTPGGELFF. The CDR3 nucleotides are TGTGCCAGCAGCTTAGAGACCACCCCGGGCGGGGAGCTGTTTTTT.

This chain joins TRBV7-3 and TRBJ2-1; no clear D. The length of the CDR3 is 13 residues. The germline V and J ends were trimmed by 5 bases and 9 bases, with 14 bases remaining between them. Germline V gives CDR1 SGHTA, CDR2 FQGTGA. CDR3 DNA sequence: TGTGCCAGCAGCCTACTACTCCGGTCTGAGCAGTTCTTC. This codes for CASSLLLRSEQFF.

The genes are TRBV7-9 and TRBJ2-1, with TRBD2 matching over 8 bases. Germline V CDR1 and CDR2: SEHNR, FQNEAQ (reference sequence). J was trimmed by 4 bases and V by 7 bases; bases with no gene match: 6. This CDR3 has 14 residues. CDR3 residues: CASTVGGGYNEQFF. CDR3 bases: TGTGCCAGCACCGTCGGGGGGGGTTACAATGAGCAGTTCTTC.

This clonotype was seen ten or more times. The CDR3 bases are TGTGCCAGCAGTTTTTGGGGAAACATTCAGTACTTC. Its translation: CASSFWGNIQYF. The chain recombines TRBV12-3 or TRBV12-4 with TRBJ2-4; D ambiguous. The V gene lost 3 bases and the J gene lost 6 bases, with 6 bases spanning the gap. This CDR3 is 12 amino acids long.

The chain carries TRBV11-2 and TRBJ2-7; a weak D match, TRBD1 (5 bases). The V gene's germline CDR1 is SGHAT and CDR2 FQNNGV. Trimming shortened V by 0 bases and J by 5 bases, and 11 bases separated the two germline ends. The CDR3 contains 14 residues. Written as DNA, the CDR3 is TGTGCCAGCAGCTTAGACAGGGTAGGCCACGAGCAGTACTTC. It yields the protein CASSLDRVGHEQYF.

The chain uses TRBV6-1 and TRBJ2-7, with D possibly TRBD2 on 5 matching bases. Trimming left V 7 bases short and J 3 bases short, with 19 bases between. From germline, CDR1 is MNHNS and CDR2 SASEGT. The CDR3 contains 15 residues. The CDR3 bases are TGTGCCAGCAAGTCCTCAGCGGCCGATTACTACGAGCAGTACTTC. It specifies CASKSSAADYYEQYF.

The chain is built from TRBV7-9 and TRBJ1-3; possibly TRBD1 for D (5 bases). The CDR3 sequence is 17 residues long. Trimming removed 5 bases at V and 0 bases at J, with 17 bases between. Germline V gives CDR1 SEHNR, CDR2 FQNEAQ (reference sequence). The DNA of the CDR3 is TGTGCCAGCAGCCAAGCCGACAGACCGATCTCTGGAAACACCATATATTTT. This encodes CASSQADRPISGNTIYF.

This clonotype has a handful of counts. The DNA for the CDR3 is TGCGCCAGCAGCTTGCGGACCTACAATGAGCAGTTCTTC. Translated, it gives CASSLRTYNEQFF. The chain couples TRBV5-1 to TRBJ2-1; D is ambiguous. Deletions cut 1 base from V and 2 bases from J, with 4 bases between. From germline, CDR1 is SGHRS and CDR2 YFSETQ. CDR3 length: 13 residues. Looking up the rest from reference TRBV5-1 and TRBJ2-1 gives the full variable domain: KAGVTQTPRYLIKTRGQQVTLSCSPISGHRSVSWYQQTPGQGLQFLFEYFSETQRNKGNFPGRFSGRQFSNSRSEMNVSTLELGDSALYLCASSLRTYNEQFFGPGTRLTVL.

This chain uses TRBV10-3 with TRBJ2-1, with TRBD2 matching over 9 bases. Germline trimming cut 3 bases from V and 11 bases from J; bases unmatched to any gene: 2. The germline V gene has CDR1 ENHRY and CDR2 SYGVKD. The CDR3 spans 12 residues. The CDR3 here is CAISDGLAQQFF. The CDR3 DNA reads TGTGCCATCAGTGACGGACTAGCGCAGCAGTTCTTC.